This TCR beta chain emerged from a study of siplizumab effects on memory and regulatory T cells. Overall study findings and caveats: Confirmation was lacking for the suppressive function of proliferating Tregs derived from siplizumab cultures. Among mappable alloreactive CD4+ clones, the Treg-derived fraction averaged 68.8% with siplizumab versus roughly 27% in controls. Major contributors to the alloresponse seemed to be naive T cells, which also appeared more diverse than memory cells.

Worth noting for this clone: Its antigen is unidentified.

CDR3 length equals 15 residues. Germline lookup yields CDR1 SGDLS and CDR2 YYNGEE. J was trimmed by 3 bases and V by 2 bases; bases with no gene match: 5. This table comes from immunoSEQ multiplex PCR, and its TCRdb copy is limited to in-frame clones, with some not included. The sample lists about 85,000 clones, 85% to 95% seen once, with less than 20% in the top ten. The chain links TRBV9 to TRBJ1-5; 7 bases map to TRBD1. The sequenced sample consisted of CD8+ T cells sorted from blood. This clonotype originated in a human donor in good health. The CDR3 nucleotides are TGTGCCAGCAGCGTGTCGGACAGGACCAATCAGCCCCAGCATTTT. It yields the protein CASSVSDRTNQPQHF.